Below, 22 T cell receptor beta chains from the same sample are listed, as sequenced in a study of T cell responses to AZD1222 COVID-19 vaccine. Profiled with immunoSEQ multiplex PCR; TCRdb holds only in-frame clones, not every one. The sample lists about 120,000 clones, around 89% occurring once. Specimen: peripheral blood, collected on day 0 of AZD1222 vaccination. Receptors originate from an adult in good health.

The gene calls are TRBV7-9 and TRBJ2-5, with D unclear. The germline V gene has CDR1 SEHNR and CDR2 FQNEAQ (reference sequence). V lost 2 bases and J lost 2, with 9 bases in between. The CDR3 is 14 residues long. CDR3 bases: TGTGCCAGCAGCTTATCGCAAGGTCAAGAGACCCAGTACTTC. It codes for CASSLSQGQETQYF.

Here the CDR3 reads CASSNGRGGYEQYF. The CDR3 DNA is TGTGCCAGCAGTAATGGGAGGGGGGGCTACGAGCAGTACTTC. The chain carries TRBV6-5 and TRBJ2-7, with TRBD2 as a possible D gene (7 bases). The CDR3 consists of 14 residues. The germline V gene has CDR1 MNHEY and CDR2 SVGAGI. V was pared by 5 bases and J by 3 bases, with 14 bases between.

The rearrangement joins TRBV2 to TRBJ1-1; possibly TRBD1 for D (5 bases). Germline values: CDR1 SNHLY, CDR2 FYNNEI. The V and J ends lost 7 bases and 3 bases respectively, with 15 bases between them. The CDR3 extends over 14 amino acids. The chain's CDR3 is CASTQLEGHTEAFF. For the CDR3, the DNA is TGTGCCAGCACCCAACTTGAGGGGCACACTGAAGCTTTCTTT.

This clone occurred a few times. V and J are TRBV28 and TRBJ2-3, with 15 nucleotides matching TRBD2. Germline values: CDR1 MDHEN, CDR2 SYDVKM. V was clipped by 4 bases and J by 1 base; unmatched bases: 6. The CDR3 is 18 amino acids. This CDR3 is CASSSGLAGGPRTDTQYF. CDR3 bases: TGTGCCAGCAGTTCAGGACTAGCGGGGGGGCCCCGCACAGATACGCAGTATTTT. The complete variable domain, with remaining parts taken from reference TRBV28 and TRBJ2-3, reads DVKVTQSSRYLVKRTGEKVFLECVQDMDHENMFWYRQDPGLGLRLIYFSYDVKMKEKGDIPEGYSVSREKKERFSLILESASTNQTSMYLCASSSGLAGGPRTDTQYFGPGTRLTVL.

The rearrangement uses TRBV7-9 and TRBJ1-1; the D is unclear. Trimming took off 5 bases at V and 7 bases at J, with 11 bases between the two ends. CDR1 SEHNR and CDR2 FQNEAQ come from the germline V gene (reference sequence). This CDR3 has 12 amino acids. CDR3 bases: TGTGCCAGCAGCCCCCCCGTTATTGAAGCTTTCTTT. Its translation is CASSPPVIEAFF.

This chain uses TRBV6-2 or TRBV6-3 with TRBJ2-7; 9 bases agree with TRBD1. J gave up 4 bases and V 2 bases, and 6 bases lay outside the gene matches. This CDR3 is 15 amino acids long. The germline CDR1 and CDR2 sequences are MNHEY and SVGEGT. CDR3 protein: CASSYGGTGLYEQYF. Written as DNA, the CDR3 is TGTGCCAGCAGTTACGGTGGGACAGGGTTATACGAGCAGTACTTC.

J is TRBJ1-1 and V is TRBV29-1, with TRBD1 matching over 7 bases. CDR1 is SQVTM and CDR2 is ANQGSEA in the germline V gene. The CDR3 spans 12 residues. CDR3 DNA sequence: TGCAGTCATAACAGGGGGAACACTGAAGCTTTCTTT. Translating gives CSHNRGNTEAFF.

The chain employs TRBV5-4 and TRBJ1-3; 7 nucleotides line up with TRBD1. Trimming removed 4 bases from V and 0 bases from J; junction bases left unmatched: 7. This CDR3 is built from 16 residues. From germline, CDR1 is SGHNT and CDR2 YYREEE (reference sequence). CDR3 residues: CASSQGGTNSGNTIYF. Here the CDR3 DNA reads TGTGCCAGCAGCCAGGGGGGGACGAACTCTGGAAACACCATATATTTT.

The chain is built from TRBV6-5 and TRBJ1-4; possibly TRBD1 for D (6 bases). Trimming took 7 bases from V and 5 from J, leaving 14 bases between them. CDR1 MNHEY and CDR2 SVGAGI come from the germline V gene. This CDR3 is built from 14 residues. As DNA, the CDR3 is TGTGCCAGCACCTCAGGTCAGGGGAATGAAAAACTGTTTTTT. This translates into CASTSGQGNEKLFF.

V is TRBV5-4 and J is TRBJ2-2; 9 bases are a match to TRBD2. The CDR3 is 16 amino acids. V lost 4 bases to trimming and J lost 6 bases; unmatched junction nucleotides: 10. Germline lookup yields CDR1 SGHNT and CDR2 YYREEE (reference sequence). CDR3 bases: TGTGCCAGCAGCCCAAGGGAAGGCGGGGGGGCCGGGGAGCTGTTTTTT. Its protein is CASSPREGGGAGELFF.

The chain couples TRBV7-2 to TRBJ1-6; no firm D call. CDR1 is SGHTA and CDR2 is FQGNSA in the germline V gene. The CDR3 runs 13 residues. V lost 1 base to trimming and J lost 9 bases, with 7 bases between them. DNA for the CDR3: TGTGCCAGCAGCTTAGGTCAGATTTCACCCCTCCACTTT. Its protein product is CASSLGQISPLHF. The variable domain in full, completed from reference TRBV7-2 and TRBJ1-6, reads GAGVSQSPSNKVTEKGKDVELRCDPISGHTALYWYRQSLGQGLEFLIYFQGNSAPDKSGLPSDRFSAERTGGSVSTLTIQRTQQEDSAVYLCASSLGQISPLHFGNGTRLTVT.

The chain has TRBV2 and TRBJ2-6; 9 nucleotides line up with TRBD1. The germline gives CDR1 SNHLY, CDR2 FYNNEI. V shed 7 bases, J shed 2 bases, and the junction held 3 bases outside the gene matches. This CDR3 region has 15 residues. This CDR3 reads CASTGTGTGANVLTF. DNA of the CDR3: TGTGCCAGCACCGGGACAGGGACTGGGGCCAACGTCCTGACTTTC.

This clone was observed once. V and J are TRBV2 and TRBJ2-7; tentatively, D is TRBD2 (6 bases). In germline, CDR1 is SNHLY, CDR2 FYNNEI. The CDR3 sequence is 16 residues long. V was trimmed by 7 bases and J by 4 bases, leaving 23 bases between them. The chain's CDR3 is CASNSGVAGPLYEQYF. The CDR3 DNA reads as TGTGCCAGCAATTCGGGGGTCGCAGGACCCCTTTACGAGCAGTACTTC.

The chain recombines TRBV5-4 with TRBJ2-1; 8 bases are shared with TRBD2. CDR1 SGHNT and CDR2 YYREEE come from the germline V gene (reference sequence). Trimming removed 1 base from V and 3 bases from J; junction bases left unmatched: 3. This CDR3 spans 15 amino acids. The CDR3: CASSLPGGFYNEQFF. CDR3 nucleotide sequence: TGTGCCAGCAGCTTGCCGGGGGGGTTCTACAATGAGCAGTTCTTC. The complete variable domain, with remaining parts taken from reference TRBV5-4 and TRBJ2-1, reads ETGVTQSPTHLIKTRGQQVTLRCSSQSGHNTVSWYQQALGQGPQFIFQYYREEENGRGNFPPRFSGLQFPNYSSELNVNALELDDSALYLCASSLPGGFYNEQFFGPGTRLTVL.

The chain joins TRBV28 to TRBJ1-2; TRBD1 matches at 8 bases. The CDR3 has 14 amino acids. After removal of 8 bases from V and 2 bases from J, the junction contained 7 bases not matched to a gene. CDR1 and CDR2 from the germline V gene are MDHEN and SYDVKM. CDR3 loop: CASLSGGKNYGYTF. The CDR3 DNA sequence: TGTGCCAGCCTGTCAGGGGGCAAGAACTATGGCTACACCTTC.

V gene TRBV12-2 combines with J gene TRBJ2-3; the D call TRBD1 from the table was never checked on the DNA. TRBV12-2 is designated a pseudogene. The CDR3 length is 12 residues. This CDR3 reads CASRSITDTQYF. Here the CDR3 DNA reads TGTGCAAGTCGCTCAATCACAGATACGCAGTATTTT.

This chain joins TRBV29-1 and TRBJ1-4; weak D call: TRBD1 (6 bases). This CDR3 region has 14 residues. V shed 7 bases and J shed 7 bases, with 19 bases lying between them. Germline assignment: CDR1 SQVTM and CDR2 ANQGSEA. This chain's CDR3 is CSAKDWTDGEKLFF. DNA for the CDR3: TGCAGCGCCAAAGACTGGACAGATGGTGAAAAACTGTTTTTT.

The J gene is TRBJ2-4, the V gene TRBV4-1; no reliable D call. The V gene lost 0 bases and the J gene lost 7 bases, with 7 bases spanning the gap. CDR1 and CDR2 from the germline V gene are MGHRA and YSYEKL. This CDR3 contains 13 residues. The CDR3 region is CASSQDSTNIQYF. The CDR3 DNA reads as TGCGCCAGCAGCCAAGACAGTACTAACATTCAGTACTTC.

The chain carries TRBV30 and TRBJ2-7, with 9 nucleotides matching TRBD1. The CDR3 is 14 amino acids. V dropped 3 bases and J dropped 6; count of bases not matched to a gene: 9. CDR1 GTSNPN and CDR2 SVGIG come from the germline V gene (reference sequence). CDR3 sequence reads: CAWRRDREHGEQYF. The CDR3 DNA reads TGTGCCTGGAGACGGGACAGGGAGCATGGCGAGCAGTACTTC.

The chain carries TRBV3-1 (or the pseudogene TRBV3-2) and TRBJ2-7; perhaps TRBD1 as D (6 bases). The length of the CDR3 is 13 residues. Germline loops: CDR1 LGHDT, CDR2 YNNKEL (reference sequence). V dropped 4 bases and J dropped 6 bases, with 13 bases sitting between them. CDR3 in DNA: TGTGCCAGCAGCCCGAGGTCACAGGGCGAGCAGTACTTC. Protein: CASSPRSQGEQYF.

This clone came up once. The J gene is TRBJ2-3, the V gene TRBV29-1; 8 bases match TRBD1. J was trimmed by 2 bases and V by 6 bases; bases with no gene match: 4. The CDR3 loop spans 13 amino acids. Germline CDR1 reads SQVTM; CDR2 reads ANQGSEA. The chain's CDR3 is CSVGQGFTDTQYF. DNA for the CDR3: TGCAGCGTCGGACAGGGCTTCACAGATACGCAGTATTTT.

CDR3 protein: CASSPSGGNYGYTF. CDR3 bases: TGTGCCAGCAGCCCTTCGGGCGGCAACTATGGCTACACCTTC. The V gene is TRBV27, the J gene TRBJ1-2, with D unclear. Trimming took off 6 bases at V and 2 bases at J, with 13 bases between the two ends. The CDR3 length is 14 residues. Germline CDR1 reads MNHEY; CDR2 reads SMNVEV (reference sequence).